The T cell receptor (beta chain) under discussion was sequenced for a study of cytomegalovirus exposure and HLA in healthy donors. CDR1 and CDR2 (germline): SGHVS, FQNEAQ. V dropped 0 bases and J dropped 7; count of bases not matched to a gene: 7. This CDR3 is built from 16 residues. Study results and caveats: Earlier analysis found most TCR beta V segments productive about 87% or about 30% of the time. The listing of fewer than 200 TCR beta chains classed them as cytomegalovirus-associated.

The PCR made use of 60 Vbeta and 13 Jbeta primers. Under the authors' procedure: Among the unique TCR beta chains that a later analysis counted, about 85 million in all, about 11 million were shared. Here immunoSEQ multiplex PCR was the method, and the copy in TCRdb shows in-frame clones only, minus some. V, J and clone size derive from that table, while D and trimming were established from the DNA sequence. Of approximately 140,000 clones in the sample, about 85% were seen once. Note on this clone: Its cognate antigen is unknown.

Input material: PBMCs. The chain is built from TRBV7-8 and TRBJ2-2, with 8 nucleotides matching TRBD2. The TCR sequence derives from a boy younger than 18 in good health and CMV-seronegative. The CDR3 loop is CASSLAVTSVGGELFF. DNA of the CDR3: TGTGCCAGCAGCTTAGCTGTGACTAGCGTAGGCGGGGAGCTGTTTTTT. The whole variable domain, remainder taken from reference TRBV7-8 and TRBJ2-2, is GAGVSQSPRYKVAKRGQDVALRCDPISGHVSLFWYQQALGQGPEFLTYFQNEAQLDKSGLPSDRFFAERPEGSVSTLKIQRTQQEDSAVYLCASSLAVTSVGGELFFGEGSRLTVL.